This T cell receptor (beta chain) came from a study of T cells in Graves' hyperthyroidism and ophthalmopathy (dated by TCRdb to between 2018 and 2020). About the full investigation: Peripheral blood samples were taken at initial diagnosis, before any treatment was given. To identify distinguishing TCR V-J signatures, a discovery cohort of around 100 patients was used, comprising 43 with Graves' ophthalmopathy and around 57 with stable Graves' hyperthyroidism. The approximately 100 discovery patients were randomly split 7:3 into training and test sets. The paper describes TCR Vbeta CDR3 sequencing of 140 or so peripheral blood samples, made up of 43 ophthalmopathy patients, some 80 hyperthyroidism patients and 17 progressor patients. In addition, the study compared T-cell repertoires in thyroid tissue and in blood from five to seven Graves' hyperthyroidism patients. An independent validation cohort of under 20 hyperthyroidism patients and over 15 patients who later progressed to ophthalmopathy tested prospective prediction of ophthalmopathy. Once sampling was done, hyperthyroidism patients were given methimazole at a starting dose of 30 mg daily, whereas ophthalmopathy patients were given high-dose intravenous methylprednisolone. What the authors observed across the whole study: Most expanded thyroid clonotypes (frequency above 0.001) were also detected in blood, suggesting blood repertoires may reflect thyroid immune responses. During validation, the model predicted progression to ophthalmopathy a median of around six months ahead of onset, with around 71% sensitivity and around 73% specificity. No statistical method was used to fix the sample size in advance, and group allocation was not hidden from the investigators. A model built on a 13 V-J signature distinguished ophthalmopathy from stable hyperthyroidism, reaching 85% to 90% sensitivity and about 81% specificity in cross-validation and 80%/75% in testing.

This clonotype was seen more than once but under ten times. This receptor's antigen is unknown. Base qualities are not at hand, and no much larger clone is one base apart. The TCR beta CDR3 regions were amplified from RNA transcripts. For the first round of RT-PCR on the TCR CDR3, the HTBI primer set was used together with the Qiagen OneStep RT-PCR kit. The libraries were constructed in a second round of multiplex PCR and then size-selected and purified. Sequencing of the libraries was done on an Illumina HiSeq2000 using paired-end 100 bp reads. In the authors' own workflow: Raw data were processed with SOAPnuke, discarding reads with adapters, uncalled bases, mean Phred below 15, or no exact constant-primer or identifier match. COPE v1.2.5 was used to merge the high-quality paired reads, and each unique nucleotide sequence was defined as a clonotype. Clonotypes were aligned to IMGT TRBV, TRBD and TRBJ reference segments using MiTCR v1.1. Analysis was restricted to V-J combinations with a frequency above 0.0001, which covered approximately 99% of repertoires. A TCS score was defined as the ratio of F50 (clonal expansion) to E x V (chaos), with BLOSUM62-based TCRdist applied between CDR3 peptides within each V-J. Welch's t-statistics and random forest reduced several hundred V-J features to 13, which were used in a naive Bayes classifier (R e1071). The public reads were run again by TCRdb, first through fastp at Q25 and then through MiXCR, and only productive beta chains were kept. Here each entry gathers all rows of one CDR3 protein and keeps the most common genes and DNA. What appears here as the V and J calls and clone size reflects TCRdb's work, not the paper's. Counted in this sample were under 400,000 distinct CDR3 sequences; approximately 18% of them appeared once. Jointly, the top ten make up around 50% of the sample.

A patient counted as having stable Graves' hyperthyroidism if no progression to ophthalmopathy occurred over 18 months of follow-up. Hyperthyroidism patients were newly diagnosed, with disease duration under 2 months, and aged 18 to 65 years. Exclusion was applied to patients with uncontrolled infections, other autoimmune diseases, pregnancy or lactation. Clinical symptoms, serum thyroxine and TRAb, thyroid ultrasound, and orbital computed tomography formed the basis for the diagnoses. Ficoll-Paque density gradient centrifugation was used to isolate PBMCs from around 10 ml of fresh peripheral blood. Trizol reagent was used to extract total RNA, and RNA quality was then checked on an Agilent 2100 Bioanalyzer. The TCR was taken from a woman aged 45-60 years with Graves' hyperthyroidism. Sequences were obtained from blood.

The CDR3 is CSVERETNTQYF. The bases read TGCAGCGTTGAACGGGAGACGAATACGCAGTATTTT. This chain is built from TRBV29-1 and TRBJ2-3, with TRBD2 tentatively as D gene (6 bases match). Via the germline V gene, CDR1 is SQVTM and CDR2 ANQGSEA. Relative to germline, V is 2 bases shorter and J is 7 bases shorter, with 10 bases between their ends. The CDR3, cysteine through phenylalanine, is 12 amino acids long. Kept here is only the CDR3 DNA, which spans 36 bases and is read in frame from base 1.